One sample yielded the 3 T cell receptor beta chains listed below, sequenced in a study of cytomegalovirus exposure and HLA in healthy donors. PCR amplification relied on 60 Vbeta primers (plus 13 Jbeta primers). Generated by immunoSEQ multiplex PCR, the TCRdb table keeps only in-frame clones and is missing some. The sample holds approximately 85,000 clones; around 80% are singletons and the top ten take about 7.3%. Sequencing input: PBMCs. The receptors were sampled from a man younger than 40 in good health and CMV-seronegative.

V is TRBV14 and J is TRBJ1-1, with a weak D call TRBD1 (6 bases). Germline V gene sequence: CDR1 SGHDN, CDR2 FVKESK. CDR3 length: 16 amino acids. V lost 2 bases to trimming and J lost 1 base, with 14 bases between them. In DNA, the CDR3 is TGTGCCAGCAGCCAACAATTGCGACAGGAGAACACTGAAGCTTTCTTT. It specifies CASSQQLRQENTEAFF.

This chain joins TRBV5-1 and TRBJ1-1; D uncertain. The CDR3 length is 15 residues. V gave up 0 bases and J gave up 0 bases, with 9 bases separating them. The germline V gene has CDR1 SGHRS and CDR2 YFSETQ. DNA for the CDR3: TGCGCCAGCAGCTTGGCTACAGCATTGAACACTGAAGCTTTCTTT. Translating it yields CASSLATALNTEAFF. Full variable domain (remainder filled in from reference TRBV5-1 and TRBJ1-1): KAGVTQTPRYLIKTRGQQVTLSCSPISGHRSVSWYQQTPGQGLQFLFEYFSETQRNKGNFPGRFSGRQFSNSRSEMNVSTLELGDSALYLCASSLATALNTEAFFGQGTRLTVV.

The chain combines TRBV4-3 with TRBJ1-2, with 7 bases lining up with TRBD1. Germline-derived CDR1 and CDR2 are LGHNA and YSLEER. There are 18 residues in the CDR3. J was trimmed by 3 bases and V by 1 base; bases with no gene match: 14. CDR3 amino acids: CASSQAPLLTGNHYGYTF. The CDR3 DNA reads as TGCGCCAGCAGCCAAGCCCCCCTACTGACAGGGAATCACTATGGCTACACCTTC.